This T cell receptor beta chain was recovered during a study of cytomegalovirus exposure and HLA in healthy donors. General study findings and limits: When the data were analyzed later, several of the most significant clusters appeared to be linked to common viral pathogens. Through in vitro validation, a few CMV-associated chains were shown to be specific for CMV antigens. When a later analysis compared HLA-associated TCR beta chains with equally common others, the HLA-associated chains turned out to be more clonally expanded and to have lower generation probabilities. There was a cluster of highly shared sequence variants that was likely a sequencing artifact.

The germline V gene encodes CDR1 MNHNY and CDR2 SVGAGI (reference sequence). Trimming removed 3 bases at V and 4 bases at J, with 13 bases between. The CDR3 has 15 amino acids. In regard to this clone: Its specificity is not known.

Vbeta (60) and Jbeta (13) primers were used in the PCR. Assay used: immunoSEQ multiplex PCR; TCRdb lists only in-frame clones, some missing. The data contain about 120,000 clones, under 90% of them singletons. The sequence came from a female donor in good health and CMV-seropositive. Material: PBMCs. V is TRBV6-6 and J is TRBJ1-5; tentatively, D is TRBD1 (6 bases). CDR3 in amino acids: CASSYRSQGNQPQHF. In nucleotides, the CDR3 is TGTGCCAGCAGTTATCGTTCTCAGGGGAATCAGCCCCAGCATTTT.